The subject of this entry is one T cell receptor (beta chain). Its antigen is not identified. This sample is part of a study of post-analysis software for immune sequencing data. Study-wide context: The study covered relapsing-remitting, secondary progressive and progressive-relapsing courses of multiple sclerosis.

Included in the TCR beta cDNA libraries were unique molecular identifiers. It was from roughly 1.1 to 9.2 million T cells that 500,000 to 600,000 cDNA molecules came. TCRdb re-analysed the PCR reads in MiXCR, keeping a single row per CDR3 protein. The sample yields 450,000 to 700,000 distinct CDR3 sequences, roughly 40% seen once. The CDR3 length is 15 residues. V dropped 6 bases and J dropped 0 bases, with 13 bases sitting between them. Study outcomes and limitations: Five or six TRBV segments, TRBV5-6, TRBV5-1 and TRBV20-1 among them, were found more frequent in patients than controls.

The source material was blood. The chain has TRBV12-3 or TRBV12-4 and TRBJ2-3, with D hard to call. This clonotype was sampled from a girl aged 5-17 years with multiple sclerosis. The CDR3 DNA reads TGTGCCAGCAGCCGCGACGCAGCGAGCACAGATACGCAGTATTTT. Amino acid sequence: CASSRDAASTDTQYF.